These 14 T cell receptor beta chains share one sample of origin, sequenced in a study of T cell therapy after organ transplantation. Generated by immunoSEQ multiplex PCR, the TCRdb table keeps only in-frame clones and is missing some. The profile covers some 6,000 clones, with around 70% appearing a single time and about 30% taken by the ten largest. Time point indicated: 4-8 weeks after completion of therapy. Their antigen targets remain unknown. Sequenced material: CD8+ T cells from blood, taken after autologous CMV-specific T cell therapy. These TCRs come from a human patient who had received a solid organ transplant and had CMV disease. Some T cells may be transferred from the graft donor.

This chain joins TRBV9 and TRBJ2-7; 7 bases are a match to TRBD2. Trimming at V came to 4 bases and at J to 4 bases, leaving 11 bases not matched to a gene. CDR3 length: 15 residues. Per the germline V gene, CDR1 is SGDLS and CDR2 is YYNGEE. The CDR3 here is CASSPGTTVTYEQYF. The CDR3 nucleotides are TGTGCCAGCAGCCCCGGGACTACAGTAACGTACGAGCAGTACTTC.

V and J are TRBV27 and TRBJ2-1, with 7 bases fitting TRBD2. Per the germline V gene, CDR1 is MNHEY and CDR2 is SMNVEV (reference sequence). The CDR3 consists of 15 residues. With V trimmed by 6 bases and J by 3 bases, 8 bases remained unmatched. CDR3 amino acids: CASRNGLEYYNEQFF. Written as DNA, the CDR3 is TGTGCCAGCAGGAACGGACTAGAATACTACAATGAGCAGTTCTTC.

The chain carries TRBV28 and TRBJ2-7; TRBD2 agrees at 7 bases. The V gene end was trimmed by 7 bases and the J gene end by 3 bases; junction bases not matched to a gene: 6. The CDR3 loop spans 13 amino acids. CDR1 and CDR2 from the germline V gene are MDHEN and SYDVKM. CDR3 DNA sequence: TGTGCCAGCACCCCTGCGGGAGACTACGAGCAGTACTTC. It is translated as CASTPAGDYEQYF.

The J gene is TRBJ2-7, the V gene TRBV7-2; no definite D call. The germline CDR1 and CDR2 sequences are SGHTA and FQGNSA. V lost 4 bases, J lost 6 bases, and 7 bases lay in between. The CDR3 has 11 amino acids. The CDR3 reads CASSSPGEQYF. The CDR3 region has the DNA TGTGCCAGCAGCTCTCCGGGCGAGCAGTACTTC.

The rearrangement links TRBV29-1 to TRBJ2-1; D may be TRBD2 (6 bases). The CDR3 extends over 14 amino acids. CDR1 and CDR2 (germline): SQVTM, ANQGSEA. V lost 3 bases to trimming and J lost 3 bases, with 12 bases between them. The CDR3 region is CSVDGGTHYNEQFF. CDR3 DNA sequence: TGCAGCGTTGATGGCGGGACTCACTACAATGAGCAGTTCTTC.

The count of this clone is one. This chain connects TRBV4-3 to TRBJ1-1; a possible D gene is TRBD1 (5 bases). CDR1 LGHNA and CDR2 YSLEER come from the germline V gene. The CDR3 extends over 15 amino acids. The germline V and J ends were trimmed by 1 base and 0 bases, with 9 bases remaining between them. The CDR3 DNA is TGCGCCAGCAGCCAAGGCAGGGCGATGAACACTGAAGCTTTCTTT. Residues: CASSQGRAMNTEAFF.

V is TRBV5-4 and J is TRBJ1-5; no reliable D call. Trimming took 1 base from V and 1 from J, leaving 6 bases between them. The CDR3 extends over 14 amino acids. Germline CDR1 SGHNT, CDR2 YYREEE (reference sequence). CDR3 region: CASSLSGSNQPQHF. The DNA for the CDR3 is TGTGCCAGCAGCTTGTCGGGGAGCAATCAGCCCCAGCATTTT. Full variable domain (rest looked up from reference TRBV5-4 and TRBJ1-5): ETGVTQSPTHLIKTRGQQVTLRCSSQSGHNTVSWYQQALGQGPQFIFQYYREEENGRGNFPPRFSGLQFPNYSSELNVNALELDDSALYLCASSLSGSNQPQHFGDGTRLSIL.

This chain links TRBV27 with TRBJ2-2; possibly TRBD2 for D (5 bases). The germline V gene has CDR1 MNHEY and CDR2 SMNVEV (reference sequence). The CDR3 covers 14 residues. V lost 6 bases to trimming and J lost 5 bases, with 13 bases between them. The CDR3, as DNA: TGTGCCAGCAGGACTACCTTGGGGACCGGGGAGCTGTTTTTT. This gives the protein CASRTTLGTGELFF.

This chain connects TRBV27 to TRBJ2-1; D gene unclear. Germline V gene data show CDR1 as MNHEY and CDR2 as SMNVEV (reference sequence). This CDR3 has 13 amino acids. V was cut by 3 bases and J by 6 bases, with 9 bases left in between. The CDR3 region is CASSFLPGNEQFF. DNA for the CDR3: TGTGCCAGCAGTTTCCTCCCGGGCAATGAGCAGTTCTTC.

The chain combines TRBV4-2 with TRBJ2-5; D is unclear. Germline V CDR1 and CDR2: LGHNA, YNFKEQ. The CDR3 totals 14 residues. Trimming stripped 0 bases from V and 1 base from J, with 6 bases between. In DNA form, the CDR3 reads TGTGCCAGCAGCCAAGAAGGTTTCCAAGAGACCCAGTACTTC. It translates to CASSQEGFQETQYF.

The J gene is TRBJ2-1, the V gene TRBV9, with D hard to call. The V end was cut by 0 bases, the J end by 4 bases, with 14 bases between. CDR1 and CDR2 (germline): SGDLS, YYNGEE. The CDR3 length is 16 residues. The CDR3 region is CASSVEWEPQYNEQFF. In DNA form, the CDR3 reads TGTGCCAGCAGCGTAGAGTGGGAACCCCAGTACAATGAGCAGTTCTTC.

DNA for the CDR3: TGCAGCGTTCGTGCAGGGTTCAGCTACGAGCAGTACTTC. It translates to CSVRAGFSYEQYF. The chain recombines TRBV29-1 with TRBJ2-7, with a possible D match to TRBD1 (5 bases). Per the germline V gene, CDR1 is SQVTM and CDR2 is ANQGSEA. Trimming cost V 5 bases and J 3 bases, with 14 bases left between them. The CDR3 totals 13 residues.

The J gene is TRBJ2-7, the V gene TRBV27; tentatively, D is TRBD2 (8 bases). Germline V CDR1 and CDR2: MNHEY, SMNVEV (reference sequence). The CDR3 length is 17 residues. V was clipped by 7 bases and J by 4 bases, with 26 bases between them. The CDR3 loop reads CASTSLGGLAGGYEQYF. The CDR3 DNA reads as TGTGCCAGCACCTCCCTAGGGGGCCTAGCGGGTGGGTACGAGCAGTACTTC.

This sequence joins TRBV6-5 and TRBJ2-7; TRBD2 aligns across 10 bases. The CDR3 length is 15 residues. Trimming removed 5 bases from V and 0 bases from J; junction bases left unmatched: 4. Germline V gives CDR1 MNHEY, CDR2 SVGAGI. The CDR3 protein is CASSRTSGSSYEQYF. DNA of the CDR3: TGTGCCAGCAGTCGGACTAGCGGTAGCTCCTACGAGCAGTACTTC.